This paragraph reports one T cell receptor (beta chain). This clone was recorded only once. The antigen it recognizes is unknown. No much larger clone exists at a distance of one base, and base qualities are not known. The data originate from a study of blood T cell repertoires in COVID-19 (dated by TCRdb to about 2020). Study-level background: Samples from collaborators originated in the United States, Italy and Spain and spanned both the acute and convalescent phases of COVID-19. The material from the prospective study consisted of cDNA or gDNA derived from T cells, B-cell-depleted T cells, or PBMCs. Deeply sampled blood TCRbeta repertoires from subjects exposed to, actively infected with, or recovered from COVID-19 were included in the dataset. A freely available public database, intended as a resource for researchers studying the immune response to SARS-CoV-2, is where the repertoires were released. The samples were drawn from two sources: the first 160 participants of the ongoing ImmuneRACE study, and 1,254 subjects contributed by 6 global collaborators. A de-identified subject ID, COVID-19 status, age in years and sex were almost always included in the sample metadata. Where HLA class I and class II types were available, the types were taken from metadata supplied by the sample provider, not from assay-based typing. What the work shows at the level of the full study, not this receptor alone: Clinical and demographic metadata were provided uncurated, with the amount varying by source and participant.

The CDR3 spans 15 residues, from the cysteine through the phenylalanine. Only CDR3 DNA is held: 45 bases, read in frame from base 1. V trim: 4 bases; J trim: 6 bases; unmatched bases: 6. CDR1 GTSNPN and CDR2 SVGIG are derived from the germline V gene (reference sequence). The immunoSEQ Assay, a bias-controlled multiplex PCR, was used to amplify TCRbeta CDR3 regions from genomic DNA. On the authors' methods: The number of nucleated cells in each sample was estimated from the amplification of reference gene primers within the assay. To quantify the absolute abundance of each unique TCRbeta CDR3 rearrangement, sequence reads were collapsed and filtered. For each sample, productive Simpson clonality was calculated as the square root of Simpson's diversity index over productive rearrangements. TCRdb took over this immuneACCESS table, retaining in-frame rearrangements with V and J assigned. Such tables are incomplete; in checked studies, under half of the missing clones stem from an unresolved V gene, and the remainder is unexplained. V and J calls and clone size come straight from that table; D and trimming were deduced from the DNA. This sample is represented by about 130,000 clones; 88% of them were singletons. Together, the top ten hold around 2.1% of the sample.

Collaborating institutions collected whole blood in K2EDTA tubes following their own protocols. For TCRbeta analysis, collaborators shipped samples as frozen whole blood, isolated PBMCs, or DNA extracted from either of those sample types. The source material was peripheral blood. The TCR sequence derives from a man in his 70s with active COVID-19. The sequence links TRBV30 to TRBJ2-1, with 13 junctional bases fitting TRBD2. The nucleotides read TGTGCCTGGACCCCCTGGACTAGCGGGAGCAATGAGCAGTTCTTC. Translated, this is CAWTPWTSGSNEQFF.